This paragraph reports one TCR beta chain. This record comes from a study of blood T cell repertoires in COVID-19. Across the study: Sample material is recorded as cDNA or gDNA derived from T cells, B-cell-depleted T cells, or PBMCs.

Per the germline V gene, CDR1 is MGHRA and CDR2 is YSYEKL. The CDR3 is 16 residues long. V dropped 4 bases and J dropped 4; count of bases not matched to a gene: 10. Measured with immunoSEQ multiplex PCR; TCRdb has only the in-frame clones, and not every one. Seen here are more than 250,000 clones, about nine tenths observed once, and the top ten hold 1%. Sequences were obtained from peripheral blood. The genes are TRBV4-1 and TRBJ1-3, with 7 nucleotides matching TRBD1. The clonotype originates from a man aged 50 to 60 with active or convalescent COVID-19. CDR3 sequence: CASSPIRDSIGNTIYF. The DNA for the CDR3 is TGCGCCAGCAGCCCTATACGGGACAGCATCGGAAACACCATATATTTT.